This T cell receptor beta chain comes out of a study of T cells after yellow fever vaccination. Overall study findings and caveats: Most primary-vaccination clones recurred post-booster (around 95% CD4, more than 85% CD8). The secondary response peaked faster, at day 5 versus 15, but was weaker.

CDR1 is SGHVS, CDR2 FNYEAQ, per germline. This CDR3 has 17 residues. The V gene end was trimmed by 0 bases and the J gene end by 9 bases; junction bases not matched to a gene: 8. This clonotype has at least ten counts. Its antigen is currently unknown. TCRdb recomputed calls from the 5' RACE reads with MiXCR, one row per CDR3 protein. The table includes around 27,000 distinct CDR3 sequences, roughly 4.5% detected once. The genes are TRBV7-6 and TRBJ2-1; 13 bases are shared with TRBD2. The source material was CD8+ T cells sorted from PBMCs, sampled 5 days after the yellow fever booster vaccination. The origin of this receptor is a man aged 25 to 40 who received the YFV17D yellow fever vaccine. CDR3 nucleotide sequence: TGTGCCAGCAGCTTAGCGTCTGGGACTAGCGGGATGGGTGAGCAGTTCTTC. Translated: CASSLASGTSGMGEQFF.